The present TCR beta chain was sequenced within a study of OX40 agonist ivuxolimab in advanced cancers. Study details: Partial responses were recorded for three patients, including one with hepatocellular carcinoma and two with cutaneous melanoma. Study-wide results and caveats: In general, CD8+ T cells held more expanded clones than CD4+ did, on average. At 0.1 to 3.0 mg/kg and by week 6, CD4+ and CD8+ T cells in the blood had expanded clonally. The specificity for antigen of the expanded peripheral T cells was not determined.

About this clone: Its cognate antigen is unknown.

Data came from immunoSEQ multiplex PCR; TCRdb stores just in-frame clones and leaves some out. This table has some 96,000 clones, around 83% appearing once. This specimen was CD4+ or CD8+ T cells sorted from blood, taken in a trial of the OX40 agonist ivuxolimab. This clonotype was obtained from an adult with an advanced solid tumor such as melanoma, head and neck, liver or kidney cancer.

Written as DNA, the CDR3 is TGTGCCAGCAGCCGGGACAGGGGAAGCAATCAGCCCCAGCATTTT. Residues: CASSRDRGSNQPQHF. This chain connects TRBV2 to TRBJ1-5; TRBD1 matches 10 bases. V shed 6 bases and J 1 base; nucleotides not matched to a gene: 3. CDR1 SNHLY and CDR2 FYNNEI come from the germline V gene. The CDR3 runs 15 residues.